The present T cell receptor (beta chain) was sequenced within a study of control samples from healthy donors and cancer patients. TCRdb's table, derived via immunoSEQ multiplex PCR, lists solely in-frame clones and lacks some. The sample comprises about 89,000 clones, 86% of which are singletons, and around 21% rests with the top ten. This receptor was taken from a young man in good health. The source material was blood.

The CDR3 sequence is CASVNLWAQYF. For the CDR3, the DNA is TGTGCCAGCGTTAACCTCTGGGCCCAGTACTTC. The gene calls are TRBV2 and TRBJ2-5, with no clear D. Germline loops: CDR1 SNHLY, CDR2 FYNNEI. CDR3 length: 11 amino acids. V gave up 8 bases and J gave up 9 bases, with 13 bases separating them.